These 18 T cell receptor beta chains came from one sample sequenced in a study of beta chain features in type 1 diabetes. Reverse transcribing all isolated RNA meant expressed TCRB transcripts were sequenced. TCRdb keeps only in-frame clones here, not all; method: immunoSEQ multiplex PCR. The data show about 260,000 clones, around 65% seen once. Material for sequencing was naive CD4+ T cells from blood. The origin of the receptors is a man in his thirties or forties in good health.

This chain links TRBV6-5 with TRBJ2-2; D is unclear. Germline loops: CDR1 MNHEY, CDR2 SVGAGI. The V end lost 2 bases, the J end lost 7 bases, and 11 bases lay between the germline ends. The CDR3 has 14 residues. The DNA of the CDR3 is TGTGCCAGCAGTTACAGCCAGGTTATCGGGGAGCTGTTTTTT. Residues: CASSYSQVIGELFF.

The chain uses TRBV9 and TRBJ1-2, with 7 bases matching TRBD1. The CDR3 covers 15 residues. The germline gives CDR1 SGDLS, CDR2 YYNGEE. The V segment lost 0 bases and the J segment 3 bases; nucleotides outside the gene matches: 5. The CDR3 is CASSVGVGGDYGYTF. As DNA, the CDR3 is TGTGCCAGCAGCGTAGGTGTAGGGGGCGACTATGGCTACACCTTC.

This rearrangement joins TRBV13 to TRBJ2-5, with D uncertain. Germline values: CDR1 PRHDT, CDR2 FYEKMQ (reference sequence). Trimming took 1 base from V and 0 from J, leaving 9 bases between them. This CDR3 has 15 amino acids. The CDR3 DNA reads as TGTGCCAGCAGCTTAGCCTGGGTAAACCAAGAGACCCAGTACTTC. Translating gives CASSLAWVNQETQYF.

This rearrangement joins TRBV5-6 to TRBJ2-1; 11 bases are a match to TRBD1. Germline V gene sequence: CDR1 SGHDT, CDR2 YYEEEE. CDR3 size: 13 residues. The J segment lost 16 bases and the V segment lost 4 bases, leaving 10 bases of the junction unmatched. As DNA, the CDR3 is TGTGCCAGCAGCCGGACAGGGGGCGCAGGTTACTTCTTC. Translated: CASSRTGGAGYFF.

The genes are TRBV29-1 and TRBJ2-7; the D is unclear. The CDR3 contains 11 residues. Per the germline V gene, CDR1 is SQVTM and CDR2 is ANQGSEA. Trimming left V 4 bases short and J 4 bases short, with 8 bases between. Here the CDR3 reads CSVGELYEQYF. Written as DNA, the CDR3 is TGCAGCGTTGGCGAACTATACGAGCAGTACTTC.

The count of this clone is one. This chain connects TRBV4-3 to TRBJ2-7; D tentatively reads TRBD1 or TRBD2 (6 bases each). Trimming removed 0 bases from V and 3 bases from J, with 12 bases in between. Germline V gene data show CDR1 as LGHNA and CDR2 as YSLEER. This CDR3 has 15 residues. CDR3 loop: CASSQDGGYHYEQYF. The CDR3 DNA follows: TGCGCCAGCAGCCAAGACGGGGGCTACCACTACGAGCAGTACTTC.

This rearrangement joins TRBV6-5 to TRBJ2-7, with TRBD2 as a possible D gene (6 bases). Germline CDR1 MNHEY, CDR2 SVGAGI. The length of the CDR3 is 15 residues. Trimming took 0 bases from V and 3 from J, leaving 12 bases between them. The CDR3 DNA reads TGTGCCAGCAGTTACTCGGGGGACTCCCGCTACGAGCAGTACTTC. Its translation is CASSYSGDSRYEQYF.

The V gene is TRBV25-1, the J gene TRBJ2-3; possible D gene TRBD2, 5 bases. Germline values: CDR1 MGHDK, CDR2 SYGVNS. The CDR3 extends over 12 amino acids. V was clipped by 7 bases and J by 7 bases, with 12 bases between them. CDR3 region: CASTLGSNTQYF. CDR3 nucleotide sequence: TGTGCCAGCACCCTGGGGAGTAATACGCAGTATTTT.

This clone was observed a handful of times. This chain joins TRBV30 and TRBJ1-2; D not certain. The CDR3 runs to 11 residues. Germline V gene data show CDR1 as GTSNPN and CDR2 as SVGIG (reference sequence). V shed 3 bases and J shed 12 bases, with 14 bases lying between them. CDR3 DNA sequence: TGTGCCTGGAGAGCCGTGGAGGGCAACACCTTC. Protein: CAWRAVEGNTF. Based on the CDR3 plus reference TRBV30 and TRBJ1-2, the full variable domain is SQTIHQWPATLVQPVGSPLSLECTVEGTSNPNLYWYRQAAGRGLQLLFYSVGIGQISSEVPQNLSASRPQDRQFILSSKKLLLSDSGFYLCAWRAVEGNTFGSGTRLTVV.

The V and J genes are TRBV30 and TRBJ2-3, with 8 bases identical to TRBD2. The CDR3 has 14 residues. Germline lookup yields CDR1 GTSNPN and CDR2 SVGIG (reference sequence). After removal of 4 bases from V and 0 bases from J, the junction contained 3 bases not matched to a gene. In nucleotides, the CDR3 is TGTGCCTGGACGACGGGAGGGAGCACAGATACGCAGTATTTT. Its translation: CAWTTGGSTDTQYF.

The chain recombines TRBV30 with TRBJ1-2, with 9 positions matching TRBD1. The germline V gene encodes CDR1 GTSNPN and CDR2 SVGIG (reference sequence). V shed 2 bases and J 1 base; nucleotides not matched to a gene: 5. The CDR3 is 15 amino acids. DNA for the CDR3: TGTGCCTGGAGTACAGGGGGCCCCCTTAACTATGGCTACACCTTC. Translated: CAWSTGGPLNYGYTF.

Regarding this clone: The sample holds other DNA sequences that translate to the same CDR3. DNA of the CDR3: TGTGCCTGGAGTGTAAACAGGGGGAATGAGCAGTTCTTC. The encoded protein is CAWSVNRGNEQFF. This chain connects TRBV30 to TRBJ2-1, with 8 bases aligning to TRBD1. There are 13 residues in the CDR3. CDR1 and CDR2 from the germline V gene are GTSNPN and SVGIG (reference sequence). V lost 0 bases to trimming and J lost 7 bases; unmatched junction nucleotides: 2.

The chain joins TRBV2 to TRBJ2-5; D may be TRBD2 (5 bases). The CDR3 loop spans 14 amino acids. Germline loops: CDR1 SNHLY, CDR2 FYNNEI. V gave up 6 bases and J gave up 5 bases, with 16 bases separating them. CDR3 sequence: CASRLEGVGETQYF. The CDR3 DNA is TGTGCCAGCAGGTTAGAGGGAGTCGGGGAGACCCAGTACTTC.

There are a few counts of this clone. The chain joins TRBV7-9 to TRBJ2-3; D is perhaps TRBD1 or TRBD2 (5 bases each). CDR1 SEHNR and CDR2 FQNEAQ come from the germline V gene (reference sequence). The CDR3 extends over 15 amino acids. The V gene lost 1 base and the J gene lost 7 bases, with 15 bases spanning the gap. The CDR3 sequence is CASSLVGPTRNTQYF. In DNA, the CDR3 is TGTGCCAGCAGCTTAGTGGGGCCCACTAGGAATACGCAGTATTTT.

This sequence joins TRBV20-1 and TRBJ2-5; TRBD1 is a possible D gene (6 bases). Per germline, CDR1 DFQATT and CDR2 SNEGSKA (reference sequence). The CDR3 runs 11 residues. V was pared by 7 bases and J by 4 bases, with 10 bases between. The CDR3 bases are TGCAGTGGCGTCAGGGGAGAGACCCAGTACTTC. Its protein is CSGVRGETQYF.

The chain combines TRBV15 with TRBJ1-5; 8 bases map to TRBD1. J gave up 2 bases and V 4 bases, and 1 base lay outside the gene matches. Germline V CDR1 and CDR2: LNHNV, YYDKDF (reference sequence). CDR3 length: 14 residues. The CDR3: CATSTDRGNQPQHF. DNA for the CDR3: TGTGCCACCAGCACGGACAGGGGCAATCAGCCCCAGCATTTT.

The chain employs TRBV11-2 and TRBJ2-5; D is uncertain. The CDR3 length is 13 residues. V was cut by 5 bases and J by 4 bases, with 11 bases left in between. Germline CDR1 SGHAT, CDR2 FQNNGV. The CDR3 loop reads CASSPPSVETQYF. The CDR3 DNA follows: TGTGCCAGCAGCCCCCCCAGCGTAGAGACCCAGTACTTC.

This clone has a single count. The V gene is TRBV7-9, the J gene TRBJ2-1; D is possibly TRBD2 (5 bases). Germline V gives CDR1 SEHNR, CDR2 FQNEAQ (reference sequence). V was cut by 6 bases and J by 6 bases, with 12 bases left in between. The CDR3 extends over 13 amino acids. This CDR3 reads CASSFAGSNEQFF. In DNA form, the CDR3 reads TGTGCCAGCAGTTTTGCGGGCAGCAATGAGCAGTTCTTC.